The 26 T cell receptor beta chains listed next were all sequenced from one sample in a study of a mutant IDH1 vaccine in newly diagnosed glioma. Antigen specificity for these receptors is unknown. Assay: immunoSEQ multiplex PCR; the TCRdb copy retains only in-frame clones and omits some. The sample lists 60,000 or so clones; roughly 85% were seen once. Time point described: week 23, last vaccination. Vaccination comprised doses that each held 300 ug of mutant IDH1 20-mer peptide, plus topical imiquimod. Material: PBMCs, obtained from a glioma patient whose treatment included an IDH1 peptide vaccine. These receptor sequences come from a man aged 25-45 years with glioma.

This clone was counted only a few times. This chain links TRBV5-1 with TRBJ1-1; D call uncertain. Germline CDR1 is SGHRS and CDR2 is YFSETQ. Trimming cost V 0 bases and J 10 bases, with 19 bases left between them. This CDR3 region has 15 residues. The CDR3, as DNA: TGCGCCAGCAGCTTGGCCGGTTCTCCGGGGTTTGGAGCTTTCTTT. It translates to CASSLAGSPGFGAFF.

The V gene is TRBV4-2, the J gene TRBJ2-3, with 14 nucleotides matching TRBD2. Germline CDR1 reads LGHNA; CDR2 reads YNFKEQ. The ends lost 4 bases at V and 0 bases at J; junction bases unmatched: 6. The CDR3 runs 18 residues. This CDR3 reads CASSPGTSGGGSTDTQYF. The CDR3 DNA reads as TGTGCCAGCAGCCCCGGGACTAGCGGGGGAGGCAGCACAGATACGCAGTATTTT.

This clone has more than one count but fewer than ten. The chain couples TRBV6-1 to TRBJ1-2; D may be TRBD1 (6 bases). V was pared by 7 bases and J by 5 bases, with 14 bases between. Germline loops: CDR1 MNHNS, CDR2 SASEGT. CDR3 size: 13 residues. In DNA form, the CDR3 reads TGTGCCAGCATCCATACAGGGACATATGGCTACACCTTC. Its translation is CASIHTGTYGYTF.

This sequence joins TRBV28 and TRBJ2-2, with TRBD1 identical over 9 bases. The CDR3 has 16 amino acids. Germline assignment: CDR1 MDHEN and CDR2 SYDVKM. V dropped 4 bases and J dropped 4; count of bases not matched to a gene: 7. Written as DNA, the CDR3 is TGTGCCAGCAGTTCCGGGACAGGGACGAGCACCGGGGAGCTGTTTTTT. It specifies CASSSGTGTSTGELFF.

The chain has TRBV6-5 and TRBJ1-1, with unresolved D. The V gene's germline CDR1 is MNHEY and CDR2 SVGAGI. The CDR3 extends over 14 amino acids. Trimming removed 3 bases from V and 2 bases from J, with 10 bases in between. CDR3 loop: CASSYYNSNTEAFF. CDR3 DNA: TGTGCCAGCAGTTATTACAATTCAAACACTGAAGCTTTCTTT.

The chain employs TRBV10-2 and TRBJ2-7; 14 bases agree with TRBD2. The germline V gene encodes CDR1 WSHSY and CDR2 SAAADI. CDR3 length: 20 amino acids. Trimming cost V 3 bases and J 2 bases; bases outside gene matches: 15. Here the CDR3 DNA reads TGCGCCAGCAGTGATCTACTAGGGACTAGCGGGGGACGAGACCCCTACGAGCAGTACTTC. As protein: CASSDLLGTSGGRDPYEQYF.

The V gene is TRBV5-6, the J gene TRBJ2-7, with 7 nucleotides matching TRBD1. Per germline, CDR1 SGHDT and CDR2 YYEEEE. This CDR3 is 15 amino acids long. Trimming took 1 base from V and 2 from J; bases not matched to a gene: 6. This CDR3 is CASSLTWTGAYEQYF. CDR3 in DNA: TGTGCCAGCAGCTTGACTTGGACAGGAGCCTACGAGCAGTACTTC.

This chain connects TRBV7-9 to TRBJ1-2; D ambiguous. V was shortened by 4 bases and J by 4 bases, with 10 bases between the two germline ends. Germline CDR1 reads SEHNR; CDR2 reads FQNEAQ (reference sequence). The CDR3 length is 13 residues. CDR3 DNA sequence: TGTGCCAGCAGCTCGGTGGCAGCCTATGGCTACACCTTC. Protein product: CASSSVAAYGYTF.

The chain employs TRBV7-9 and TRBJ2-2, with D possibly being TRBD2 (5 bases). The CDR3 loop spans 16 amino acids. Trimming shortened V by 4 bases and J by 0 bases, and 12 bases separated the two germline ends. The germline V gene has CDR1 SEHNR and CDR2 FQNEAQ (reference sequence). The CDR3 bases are TGTGCCAGCAGCTACGGAGGCATCGCGAACACCGGGGAGCTGTTTTTT. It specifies CASSYGGIANTGELFF. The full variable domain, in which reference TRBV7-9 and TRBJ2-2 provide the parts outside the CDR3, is DTGVSQNPRHKITKRGQNVTFRCDPISEHNRLYWYRQTLGQGPEFLTYFQNEAQLEKSRLLSDRFSAERPKGSFSTLEIQRTEQGDSAMYLCASSYGGIANTGELFFGEGSRLTVL.

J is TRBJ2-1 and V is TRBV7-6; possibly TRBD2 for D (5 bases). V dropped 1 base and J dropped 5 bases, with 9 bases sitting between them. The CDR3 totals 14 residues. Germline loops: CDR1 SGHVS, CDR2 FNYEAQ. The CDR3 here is CASSLGGGNNEQFF. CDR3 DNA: TGTGCCAGCAGCTTAGGTGGAGGAAACAATGAGCAGTTCTTC.

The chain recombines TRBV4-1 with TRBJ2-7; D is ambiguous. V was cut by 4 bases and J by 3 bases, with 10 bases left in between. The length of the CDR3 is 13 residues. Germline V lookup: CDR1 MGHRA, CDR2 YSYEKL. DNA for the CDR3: TGCGCCAGCAGCCCGTCGGCTTTCTACGAGCAGTACTTC. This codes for CASSPSAFYEQYF.

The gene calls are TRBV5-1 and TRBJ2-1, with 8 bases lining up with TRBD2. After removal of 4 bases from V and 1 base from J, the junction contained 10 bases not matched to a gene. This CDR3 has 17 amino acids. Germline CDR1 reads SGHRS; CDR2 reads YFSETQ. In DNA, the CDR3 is TGCGCCAGCAGCCTCGGGCTAGCGGGTGATTCCTACAATGAGCAGTTCTTC. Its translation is CASSLGLAGDSYNEQFF.

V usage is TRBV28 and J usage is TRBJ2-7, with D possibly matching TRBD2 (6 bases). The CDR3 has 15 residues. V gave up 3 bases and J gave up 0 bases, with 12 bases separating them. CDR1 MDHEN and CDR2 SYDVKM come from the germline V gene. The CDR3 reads CASSLMDGSSYEQYF. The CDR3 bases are TGTGCCAGCAGTTTGATGGACGGGAGCTCCTACGAGCAGTACTTC. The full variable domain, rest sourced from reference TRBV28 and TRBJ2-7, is DVKVTQSSRYLVKRTGEKVFLECVQDMDHENMFWYRQDPGLGLRLIYFSYDVKMKEKGDIPEGYSVSREKKERFSLILESASTNQTSMYLCASSLMDGSSYEQYFGPGTRLTVT.

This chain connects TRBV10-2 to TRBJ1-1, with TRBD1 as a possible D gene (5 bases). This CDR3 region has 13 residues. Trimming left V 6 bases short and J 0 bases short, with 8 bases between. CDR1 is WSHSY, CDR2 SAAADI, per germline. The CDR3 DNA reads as TGCGCCAGCAGGTACAGGATGAACACTGAAGCTTTCTTT. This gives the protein CASRYRMNTEAFF.

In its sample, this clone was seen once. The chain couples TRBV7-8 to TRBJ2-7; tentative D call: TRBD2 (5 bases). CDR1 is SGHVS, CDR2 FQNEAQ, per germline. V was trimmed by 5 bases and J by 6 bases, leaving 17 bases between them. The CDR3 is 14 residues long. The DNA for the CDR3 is TGTGCCAGCAGCCCCAACCAGCGGATGGGCGAGCAGTACTTC. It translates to CASSPNQRMGEQYF.

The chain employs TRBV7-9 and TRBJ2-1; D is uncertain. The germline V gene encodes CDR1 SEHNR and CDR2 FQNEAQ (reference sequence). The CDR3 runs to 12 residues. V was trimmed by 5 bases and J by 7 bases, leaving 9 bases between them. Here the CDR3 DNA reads TGTGCCAGCAGCGCCGCGAGGAATGAGCAGTTCTTC. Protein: CASSAARNEQFF.

The CDR3 here is CASTGQGAGSPLHF. The DNA for the CDR3 is TGTGCCAGCACAGGACAGGGGGCTGGTTCACCCCTCCACTTT. V gene TRBV2 combines with J gene TRBJ1-6, with 11 nucleotides matching TRBD1. With 7 bases clipped from V and 9 bases from J, the junction kept 5 bases outside the gene matches. Germline V gene data show CDR1 as SNHLY and CDR2 as FYNNEI. CDR3 size: 14 residues. Drawing the rest from reference TRBV2 and TRBJ1-6, the complete variable domain is EPEVTQTPSHQVTQMGQEVILRCVPISNHLYFYWYRQILGQKVEFLVSFYNNEISEKSEIFDDQFSVERPDGSNFTLKIRSTKLEDSAMYFCASTGQGAGSPLHFGNGTRLTVT.

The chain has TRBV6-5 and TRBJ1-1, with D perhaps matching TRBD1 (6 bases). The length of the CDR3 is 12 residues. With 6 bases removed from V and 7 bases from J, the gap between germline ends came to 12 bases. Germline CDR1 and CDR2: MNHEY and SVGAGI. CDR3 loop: CASSQQGLEAFF. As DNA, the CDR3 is TGTGCCAGCAGCCAACAGGGACTTGAAGCTTTCTTT.

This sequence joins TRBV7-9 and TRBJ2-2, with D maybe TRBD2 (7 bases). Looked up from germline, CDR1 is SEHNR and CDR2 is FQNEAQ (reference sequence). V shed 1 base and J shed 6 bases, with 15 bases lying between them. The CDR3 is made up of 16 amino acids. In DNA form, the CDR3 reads TGTGCCAGCAGCTTAGAGGGCGGGGGCCCTCCCGGGGAGCTGTTTTTT. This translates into CASSLEGGGPPGELFF.

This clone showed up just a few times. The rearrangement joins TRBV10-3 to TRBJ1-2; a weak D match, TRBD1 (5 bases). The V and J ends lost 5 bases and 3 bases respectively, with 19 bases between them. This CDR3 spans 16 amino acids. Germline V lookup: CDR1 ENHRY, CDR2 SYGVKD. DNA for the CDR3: TGTGCCATCAGTAGGAACCCTAGTGACAGCGACTATGGCTACACCTTC. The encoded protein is CAISRNPSDSDYGYTF.

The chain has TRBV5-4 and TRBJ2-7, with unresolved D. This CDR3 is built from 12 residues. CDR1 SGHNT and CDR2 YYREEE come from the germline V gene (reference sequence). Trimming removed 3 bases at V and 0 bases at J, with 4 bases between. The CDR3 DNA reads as TGTGCCAGCAGCTACCTCTCCTACGAGCAGTACTTC. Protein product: CASSYLSYEQYF.

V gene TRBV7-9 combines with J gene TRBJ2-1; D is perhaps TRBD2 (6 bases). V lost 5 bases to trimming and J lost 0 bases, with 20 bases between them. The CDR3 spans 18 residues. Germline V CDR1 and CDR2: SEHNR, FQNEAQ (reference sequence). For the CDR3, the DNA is TGTGCCAGCAGCCCCCCCCGGGGGTTGGTAGGCTCCTACAATGAGCAGTTCTTC. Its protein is CASSPPRGLVGSYNEQFF.

For the CDR3, the DNA is TGTGCCAGTAGTATATCGCGTTCCTACGAGCAGTACTTC. This gives the protein CASSISRSYEQYF. The chain combines TRBV19 with TRBJ2-7, with unresolved D. V gave up 2 bases and J gave up 1 base, with 6 bases separating them. Looked up from germline, CDR1 is LNHDA and CDR2 is SQIVND (reference sequence). This CDR3 has 13 residues.

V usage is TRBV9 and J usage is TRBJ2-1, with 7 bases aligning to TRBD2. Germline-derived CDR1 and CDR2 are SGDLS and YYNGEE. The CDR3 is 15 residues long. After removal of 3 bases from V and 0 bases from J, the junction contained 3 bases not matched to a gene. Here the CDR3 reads CASSDSGDSYNEQFF. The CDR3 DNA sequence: TGTGCCAGCAGCGACAGCGGGGACTCCTACAATGAGCAGTTCTTC. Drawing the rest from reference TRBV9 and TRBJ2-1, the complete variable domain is DSGVTQTPKHLITATGQRVTLRCSPRSGDLSVYWYQQSLDQGLQFLIQYYNGEERAKGNILERFSAQQFPDLHSELNLSSLELGDSALYFCASSDSGDSYNEQFFGPGTRLTVL.

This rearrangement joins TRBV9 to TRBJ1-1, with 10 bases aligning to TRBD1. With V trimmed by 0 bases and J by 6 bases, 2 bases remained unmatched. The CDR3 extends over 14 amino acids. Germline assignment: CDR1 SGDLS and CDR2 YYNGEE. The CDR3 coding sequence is TGTGCCAGCAGCGTAGGCGGACAGGGGGCTGAAGCTTTCTTT. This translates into CASSVGGQGAEAFF.

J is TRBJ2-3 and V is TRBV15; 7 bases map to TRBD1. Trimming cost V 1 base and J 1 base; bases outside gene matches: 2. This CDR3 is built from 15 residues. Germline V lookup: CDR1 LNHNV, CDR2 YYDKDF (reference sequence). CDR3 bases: TGTGCCACCAGCAGAGTAGGGACAGGCACAGATACGCAGTATTTT. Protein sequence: CATSRVGTGTDTQYF.